The 27 T cell receptor beta chains below were found in one sample sequenced in a study of cytomegalovirus exposure and HLA in healthy donors. PCR primers comprised 60 Vbeta and 13 Jbeta primers. Only in-frame clones appear in the TCRdb table, and some are missing; sequencing was by immunoSEQ multiplex PCR. The profile covers around 200,000 clones, with roughly 80% appearing a single time and over 1.5% taken by the ten largest. The sequenced sample was PBMCs. Source of these receptors: a man aged 45-65 years in good health and CMV-seronegative.

This rearrangement joins TRBV7-2 to TRBJ2-1; D is possibly TRBD2 (7 bases). Germline loops: CDR1 SGHTA, CDR2 FQGNSA. The V and J ends lost 5 bases and 4 bases respectively, with 18 bases between them. CDR3 length: 16 residues. The CDR3 spells CASSRVGGGTYNEQFF. In nucleotides, the CDR3 is TGTGCCAGCAGCCGAGTAGGGGGGGGGACGTACAATGAGCAGTTCTTC. Full variable domain (outside the CDR3, taken from reference TRBV7-2 and TRBJ2-1): GAGVSQSPSNKVTEKGKDVELRCDPISGHTALYWYRQSLGQGLEFLIYFQGNSAPDKSGLPSDRFSAERTGGSVSTLTIQRTQQEDSAVYLCASSRVGGGTYNEQFFGPGTRLTVL.

This clone was picked up one time. This rearrangement joins TRBV6-5 to TRBJ2-2; D is possibly TRBD1 (5 bases). The CDR3 loop spans 13 amino acids. Between the trimmed V and J ends, which lost 6 bases and 3 bases, there was a span of 8 bases. Looked up from germline, CDR1 is MNHEY and CDR2 is SVGAGI. CDR3 amino acids: CASRPRDTGELFF. The CDR3 DNA follows: TGTGCCAGCAGACCCAGGGACACCGGGGAGCTGTTTTTT.

This clone was seen more than once but under ten times. This rearrangement joins TRBV4-1 to TRBJ2-1; D is uncertain. With 0 bases removed from V and 7 bases from J, the gap between germline ends came to 7 bases. This CDR3 is 13 amino acids long. Germline V lookup: CDR1 MGHRA, CDR2 YSYEKL. In DNA form, the CDR3 reads TGCGCCAGCAGCCAAGATTTTGAGAATGAGCAGTTCTTC. Encoded protein: CASSQDFENEQFF.

The genes are TRBV6-1 and TRBJ1-3; weak D call: TRBD1 (6 bases). The germline V gene encodes CDR1 MNHNS and CDR2 SASEGT. Trimming took off 10 bases at V and 3 bases at J, with 19 bases between the two ends. The CDR3 length is 15 residues. For the CDR3, the DNA is TGTGCCACCCGGAACAGGGAGGGGAGTGGAAACACCATATATTTT. Protein product: CATRNREGSGNTIYF.

The CDR3 region is CASSFAGIYEQYF. The DNA of the CDR3 is TGTGCCAGCAGCTTCGCAGGGATCTACGAGCAGTACTTC. The rearrangement uses TRBV7-9 and TRBJ2-7; maybe TRBD1 (5 bases). The CDR3 is made up of 13 amino acids. Trimming took 3 bases from V and 3 from J, leaving 9 bases between them. The germline V gene has CDR1 SEHNR and CDR2 FQNEAQ (reference sequence).

The J gene is TRBJ1-1, the V gene TRBV7-2; possibly TRBD1 for D (6 bases). Germline V gives CDR1 SGHTA, CDR2 FQGNSA. The CDR3 has 15 amino acids. V shed 0 bases and J shed 4 bases, with 12 bases lying between them. The DNA for the CDR3 is TGTGCCAGCAGCTTAGCCTCAGGGGCCATCACTGAAGCTTTCTTT. Translation gives CASSLASGAITEAFF.

The chain employs TRBV7-9 and TRBJ2-5; 7 bases match TRBD1. This CDR3 region has 12 residues. J was trimmed by 4 bases and V by 5 bases; bases with no gene match: 1. Germline V lookup: CDR1 SEHNR, CDR2 FQNEAQ (reference sequence). DNA of the CDR3: TGTGCCAGCAGCCGGGACAGAGAGACCCAGTACTTC. Amino acids: CASSRDRETQYF.

The chain uses TRBV2 and TRBJ2-3; 11 positions agree with TRBD2. Losses at the gene ends were 5 bases for V and 4 bases for J; bases not matched to a gene: 5. The germline V gene encodes CDR1 SNHLY and CDR2 FYNNEI. The CDR3 runs 15 residues. CDR3 loop: CASSPLAGGADTQYF. The CDR3 nucleotides are TGTGCCAGCAGTCCGCTAGCGGGGGGTGCAGATACGCAGTATTTT. Filled out from reference TRBV2 and TRBJ2-3, the complete variable domain reads EPEVTQTPSHQVTQMGQEVILRCVPISNHLYFYWYRQILGQKVEFLVSFYNNEISEKSEIFDDQFSVERPDGSNFTLKIRSTKLEDSAMYFCASSPLAGGADTQYFGPGTRLTVL.

The V call is TRBV7-9, the J call TRBJ2-7, with a weak D call TRBD1 (5 bases). V was pared by 6 bases and J by 4 bases, with 7 bases between. In germline, CDR1 is SEHNR, CDR2 FQNEAQ (reference sequence). This CDR3 has 11 residues. The CDR3, as DNA: TGTGCCAGCAGTCCAGGGTACGAGCAGTACTTC. As protein: CASSPGYEQYF.

The chain couples TRBV5-1 to TRBJ2-3; weak D call: TRBD1 (5 bases). There are 13 residues in the CDR3. V gave up 7 bases and J gave up 0 bases, with 9 bases separating them. Germline V gene data show CDR1 as SGHRS and CDR2 as YFSETQ. DNA of the CDR3: TGCGCCAGCGGACACAGGAGCACAGATACGCAGTATTTT. Translation gives CASGHRSTDTQYF.

The rearrangement uses TRBV6-5 and TRBJ2-7; the D gene is possibly TRBD1 (6 bases). V lost 2 bases and J lost 5, with 7 bases in between. The CDR3 covers 12 residues. CDR1 is MNHEY and CDR2 is SVGAGI in the germline V gene. The CDR3 is CASSYGGHEQYF. CDR3 in DNA: TGTGCCAGCAGTTACGGGGGCCACGAGCAGTACTTC.

The chain employs TRBV7-3 and TRBJ2-3; perhaps TRBD1 as D (6 bases). Germline V gives CDR1 SGHTA, CDR2 FQGTGA. V was shortened by 5 bases and J by 2 bases, with 11 bases between the two germline ends. The CDR3 totals 14 residues. CDR3 protein: CASSGQGFTDTQYF. The CDR3 coding sequence is TGTGCCAGCAGCGGTCAGGGGTTCACAGATACGCAGTATTTT.

The V and J genes are TRBV7-3 and TRBJ2-1; the match to TRBD1 covers 9 bases. The ends lost 2 bases at V and 9 bases at J; junction bases unmatched: 5. The germline CDR1 and CDR2 sequences are SGHTA and FQGTGA. The CDR3 extends over 14 amino acids. The CDR3, as DNA: TGTGCCAGCAGCTTAGGACAGGGGACCGGTGAGCAGTTCTTC. Translating it yields CASSLGQGTGEQFF.

V gene TRBV19 combines with J gene TRBJ2-4; 11 nucleotides agree with TRBD2. With V trimmed by 8 bases and J by 0 bases, 6 bases remained unmatched. Germline loops: CDR1 LNHDA, CDR2 SQIVND (reference sequence). The length of the CDR3 is 16 residues. The CDR3 loop reads CASASGGSQAKNIQYF. CDR3 bases: TGTGCCAGTGCTAGCGGGGGGTCCCAAGCCAAAAACATTCAGTACTTC.

The J gene is TRBJ2-7, the V gene TRBV28; the D gene is possibly TRBD1 (6 bases). In germline, CDR1 is MDHEN, CDR2 SYDVKM. V was shortened by 6 bases and J by 3 bases, with 15 bases between the two germline ends. The CDR3 runs 14 residues. In nucleotides, the CDR3 is TGTGCCAGCAGGCCCGGGATAGGGGGCTACGAGCAGTACTTC. Protein: CASRPGIGGYEQYF.

This sequence joins TRBV7-2 and TRBJ1-1; D possibly corresponds to TRBD1 (6 bases). Looked up from germline, CDR1 is SGHTA and CDR2 is FQGNSA. The ends were cut back, 4 bases at V and 5 bases at J, with 14 bases in the middle. This CDR3 contains 14 residues. In DNA form, the CDR3 reads TGTGCCAGCAGCTCGAGGGGGGGTAGAACTGAAGCTTTCTTT. Protein sequence: CASSSRGGRTEAFF. The full variable domain, rest sourced from reference TRBV7-2 and TRBJ1-1, is GAGVSQSPSNKVTEKGKDVELRCDPISGHTALYWYRQSLGQGLEFLIYFQGNSAPDKSGLPSDRFSAERTGGSVSTLTIQRTQQEDSAVYLCASSSRGGRTEAFFGQGTRLTVV.

The V call is TRBV28, the J call TRBJ1-2, with a possible D match to TRBD1 (6 bases). The CDR3 contains 14 residues. V gave up 6 bases and J gave up 0 bases, with 11 bases separating them. Germline lookup yields CDR1 MDHEN and CDR2 SYDVKM. The CDR3 DNA follows: TGTGCCAGCAGAAAACAGGGTTCTAACTATGGCTACACCTTC. It translates to CASRKQGSNYGYTF.

This clone was found a few times. The chain links TRBV5-6 to TRBJ2-7, with 13 bases lining up with TRBD2. CDR1 and CDR2 (germline): SGHDT, YYEEEE. V shed 2 bases, J shed 2 bases, and the junction held 10 bases outside the gene matches. There are 18 residues in the CDR3. Here the CDR3 reads CASSFPTSGRAITYEQYF. In nucleotides, the CDR3 is TGTGCCAGCAGCTTTCCAACTAGCGGGAGGGCCATCACCTACGAGCAGTACTTC.

The J gene is TRBJ1-2, the V gene TRBV7-2; tentative D call: TRBD1 (6 bases). The germline V gene has CDR1 SGHTA and CDR2 FQGNSA. The V gene lost 1 base and the J gene lost 14 bases, with 11 bases spanning the gap. The CDR3 runs 11 residues. The CDR3 sequence: CASSLGAGVTF. Written as DNA, the CDR3 is TGTGCCAGCAGCTTAGGCGCAGGGGTAACCTTC.

This clone was seen just once. CDR3 sequence (DNA): TGTGCCAGCAATCCGGGGGGGCCGGGCAATGAGCAGTTCTTC. Translation: CASNPGGPGNEQFF. The rearrangement links TRBV7-2 to TRBJ2-1, with 8 bases matching TRBD2. Trimming at V came to 7 bases and at J to 6 bases, leaving 8 bases not matched to a gene. Per the germline V gene, CDR1 is SGHTA and CDR2 is FQGNSA. The CDR3 sequence is 14 residues long.

V usage is TRBV11-2 and J usage is TRBJ2-5; D perhaps matches TRBD2 (5 bases). V was shortened by 8 bases and J by 3 bases, with 13 bases between the two germline ends. The CDR3 contains 13 residues. Germline CDR1 SGHAT, CDR2 FQNNGV. The CDR3 DNA follows: TGTGCCAGCTCGAGGGCGTTGAAAGAGACCCAGTACTTC. This translates into CASSRALKETQYF.

The chain carries TRBV19 and TRBJ1-5; 8 positions match TRBD1. Germline values: CDR1 LNHDA, CDR2 SQIVND (reference sequence). V was pared by 5 bases and J by 6 bases, with 3 bases of the junction left unmatched. This CDR3 has 13 residues. CDR3 sequence reads: CASSQGARQPQHF. The CDR3 nucleotides read TGTGCCAGTAGTCAGGGGGCGCGTCAGCCCCAGCATTTT.

The chain carries TRBV27 and TRBJ2-3, with 12 bases fitting TRBD2. The CDR3 length is 17 residues. Trimming at V came to 6 bases and at J to 6 bases, leaving 13 bases not matched to a gene. Germline V CDR1 and CDR2: MNHEY, SMNVEV (reference sequence). CDR3 coding DNA: TGTGCCAGCAGCCAACTCGGACTAGCGGGACCTTCGGATACGCAGTATTTT. This gives the protein CASSQLGLAGPSDTQYF.

The V call is TRBV7-2, the J call TRBJ1-6; D ambiguous. This CDR3 has 13 residues. CDR1 and CDR2 from the germline V gene are SGHTA and FQGNSA. V was clipped by 5 bases and J by 6 bases, with 8 bases between them. As DNA, the CDR3 is TGTGCCAGCAGCCCGGGGTTTAATTCACCCCTCCACTTT. Translated, it gives CASSPGFNSPLHF.

The chain employs TRBV28 and TRBJ1-2, with TRBD1 matching over 7 bases. The ends lost 4 bases at V and 3 bases at J; junction bases unmatched: 8. The CDR3 is 15 amino acids. Germline values: CDR1 MDHEN, CDR2 SYDVKM. Here the CDR3 DNA reads TGTGCCAGCAGTTACGCCCCCGGGACAGACTATGGCTACACCTTC. Translation: CASSYAPGTDYGYTF.

This clone was detected only once. The chain joins TRBV30 to TRBJ2-7; possibly TRBD1 for D (6 bases). The CDR3 sequence is 13 residues long. With 1 base removed from V and 5 bases from J, the gap between germline ends came to 12 bases. Germline V gives CDR1 GTSNPN, CDR2 SVGIG (reference sequence). CDR3 sequence (DNA): TGTGCCTGGAGTGCTCAGGGGTACCACGAGCAGTACTTC. Protein: CAWSAQGYHEQYF.

The chain couples TRBV5-1 to TRBJ2-5; D may be TRBD2 (7 bases). The CDR3 has 19 residues. Germline assignment: CDR1 SGHRS and CDR2 YFSETQ. V was trimmed by 0 bases and J by 1 base, leaving 22 bases between them. The CDR3 here is CASSLDLGGRGWSQETQYF. Written as DNA, the CDR3 is TGCGCCAGCAGCTTGGATCTCGGGGGGCGGGGATGGAGCCAAGAGACCCAGTACTTC.